The 28 T cell receptor beta chains reported below all come from one sample, sequenced in a study of blood T cell repertoires in COVID-19. Sequenced by immunoSEQ multiplex PCR; TCRdb stores in-frame clones only, minus some. The sample holds 170,000 or so clones, 90% to 95% seen once. What was sequenced was peripheral blood. These receptors were collected from a man aged 45 to 65 with acute or convalescent COVID-19.

The chain employs TRBV7-2 and TRBJ1-6, with D tentatively TRBD1 (6 bases). The germline CDR1 and CDR2 sequences are SGHTA and FQGNSA. This CDR3 spans 14 amino acids. V was clipped by 6 bases and J by 8 bases, with 14 bases between them. CDR3 nucleotide sequence: TGTGCCAGCAGTCCCCAGGGGACGGATTCACCCCTCCACTTT. It encodes CASSPQGTDSPLHF.

This clone was counted once. This chain connects TRBV7-9 to TRBJ1-2; possible D gene TRBD1, 6 bases. The CDR3 loop spans 15 amino acids. V lost 5 bases to trimming and J lost 2 bases, with 15 bases between them. Germline assignment: CDR1 SEHNR and CDR2 FQNEAQ (reference sequence). The CDR3 protein is CASSPVAGANYGYTF. As DNA, the CDR3 is TGTGCCAGCAGCCCTGTAGCGGGGGCAAACTATGGCTACACCTTC.

The chain joins TRBV2 to TRBJ2-3; D might be TRBD2 (5 bases). Germline CDR1 SNHLY, CDR2 FYNNEI. CDR3 length: 15 amino acids. Deletions cut 6 bases from V and 2 bases from J, with 15 bases between. In DNA, the CDR3 is TGTGCCAGCAGCTTCACTAGTCTGGTCACAGATACGCAGTATTTT. Encoded protein: CASSFTSLVTDTQYF.

The CDR3 sequence is CASSRGGLQASGTGELFF. In DNA, the CDR3 is TGCGCCAGCAGCCGCGGTGGCCTACAGGCCTCGGGCACCGGGGAGCTGTTTTTT. The rearrangement joins TRBV5-1 to TRBJ2-2, with D possibly being TRBD1 (5 bases). The CDR3 is 18 residues long. Deletions cut 4 bases from V and 4 bases from J, with 23 bases between. Per germline, CDR1 SGHRS and CDR2 YFSETQ.

The rearrangement joins TRBV7-2 to TRBJ2-7; unclear D gene. There are 15 residues in the CDR3. Germline CDR1 reads SGHTA; CDR2 reads FQGNSA. V lost 5 bases and J lost 0, with 14 bases in between. The CDR3 region has the DNA TGTGCCAGCAGCCAAGGCCCGCCGGGCTCCTACGAGCAGTACGTC. Its translation is CASSQGPPGSYEQYV.

This clone has a handful of counts. The CDR3 coding sequence is TGCAGCCACAGGGGTGAGCAGTTCTTC. This gives the protein CSHRGEQFF. The chain links TRBV29-1 to TRBJ2-1; TRBD1 agrees at 7 bases. The ends lost 8 bases at V and 9 bases at J; junction bases unmatched: 1. CDR3 size: 9 residues. The germline CDR1 and CDR2 sequences are SQVTM and ANQGSEA.

The chain couples TRBV7-2 to TRBJ2-7; maybe TRBD2 (5 bases). The CDR3 totals 16 residues. The germline V and J ends were trimmed by 1 base and 4 bases, with 17 bases remaining between them. The V gene's germline CDR1 is SGHTA and CDR2 FQGNSA. The CDR3 DNA reads as TGTGCCAGCAGCTTAGACCCTACCCGGGGTCGATACGAGCAGTACTTC. Amino acid sequence: CASSLDPTRGRYEQYF.

The chain recombines TRBV18 with TRBJ1-2, with 9 bases that match TRBD1. Germline CDR1 is KGHSH and CDR2 is LQKENI. This CDR3 spans 16 amino acids. The trim removed 3 bases at V and 2 bases at J, leaving 7 bases unmatched. CDR3 region: CASSPRGDRANYGYTF. The CDR3 DNA reads TGTGCCAGCTCACCTCGAGGGGACAGGGCAAACTATGGCTACACCTTC. Filled out from reference TRBV18 and TRBJ1-2, the complete variable domain reads NAGVMQNPRHLVRRRGQEARLRCSPMKGHSHVYWYRQLPEEGLKFMVYLQKENIIDESGMPKERFSAEFPKEGPSILRIQQVVRGDSAAYFCASSPRGDRANYGYTFGSGTRLTVV.

This clone was seen more than once but under ten times. The chain recombines TRBV4-2 with TRBJ1-2; 8 nucleotides agree with TRBD1. V lost 0 bases to trimming and J lost 4 bases; unmatched junction nucleotides: 4. This CDR3 region has 15 residues. Germline lookup yields CDR1 LGHNA and CDR2 YNFKEQ. Here the CDR3 reads CASSQEEDRVYGYTF. CDR3 nucleotide sequence: TGTGCCAGCAGCCAAGAAGAGGACAGGGTCTATGGCTACACCTTC.

The rearrangement joins TRBV28 to TRBJ1-2; the D is unclear. Germline-derived CDR1 and CDR2 are MDHEN and SYDVKM. V was trimmed by 4 bases and J by 4 bases, leaving 7 bases between them. The CDR3 runs 12 residues. CDR3 region: CASSSYSYGYTF. For the CDR3, the DNA is TGTGCCAGCAGTTCCTACAGCTATGGCTACACCTTC.

The chain carries TRBV5-8 and TRBJ1-2; tentatively, D is TRBD1 (6 bases). V was trimmed by 1 base and J by 8 bases, leaving 15 bases between them. Per germline, CDR1 SGHTS and CDR2 YDEGEE. The CDR3 runs to 14 residues. The CDR3 region is CASSLPTGLGGYTF. CDR3 coding DNA: TGTGCCAGCAGCTTGCCAACAGGGTTGGGAGGCTACACCTTC.

For the CDR3, the DNA is TGTGCCAGCAGCGAGGGGACAGGAGTAGAGACCCAGTACTTC. Translated: CASSEGTGVETQYF. The chain uses TRBV9 and TRBJ2-5, with TRBD1 identical over 8 bases. The CDR3 runs 14 residues. The germline V gene has CDR1 SGDLS and CDR2 YYNGEE. Trimming at V came to 3 bases and at J to 4 bases, leaving 5 bases not matched to a gene.

This chain joins TRBV24-1 and TRBJ2-2; tentative D call: TRBD1 (6 bases). Germline CDR1 and CDR2: KGHDR and SFDVKD. This CDR3 comprises 15 residues. The germline V and J ends were trimmed by 5 bases and 4 bases, with 13 bases remaining between them. For the CDR3, the DNA is TGTGCCACCAGTGCCCAACAGGGAATCACCGGGGAGCTGTTTTTT. Amino acids: CATSAQQGITGELFF.

CDR3 nucleotide sequence: TGTGCCAGCAGCCCCGGACAGGGCGGGGATACGCAGTATTTT. Amino acids: CASSPGQGGDTQYF. This chain joins TRBV7-9 and TRBJ2-3, with 8 bases aligning to TRBD1. J gave up 6 bases and V 5 bases, and 7 bases lay outside the gene matches. The CDR3 is 14 amino acids. Germline loops: CDR1 SEHNR, CDR2 FQNEAQ (reference sequence).

The chain links TRBV3-1 (or the pseudogene TRBV3-2) to TRBJ1-4; 9 bases fit TRBD1. Germline CDR1 reads LGHDT; CDR2 reads YNNKEL (reference sequence). V lost 1 base and J lost 7; bases outside the gene matches: 16. The CDR3 contains 19 residues. In DNA, the CDR3 is TGTGCCAGCAGCCAAGGGGCTTGGGACAGGGAATCCATCGGTGAAAAACTGTTTTTT. Protein product: CASSQGAWDRESIGEKLFF.

The genes are TRBV4-3 and TRBJ1-6; tentatively, D is TRBD1 (5 bases). CDR1 and CDR2 (germline): LGHNA, YSLEER. This CDR3 has 17 residues. V lost 1 base and J lost 1, with 11 bases in between. The CDR3 DNA follows: TGCGCCAGCAGCCAAGGGACTGGGGGGTCCTATAATTCACCCCTCCACTTT. Translation gives CASSQGTGGSYNSPLHF.

The chain carries TRBV6-5 and TRBJ2-1; TRBD1 aligns across 8 bases. The CDR3 runs to 15 residues. V was pared by 7 bases and J by 3 bases, with 8 bases of the junction left unmatched. Germline CDR1 and CDR2: MNHEY and SVGAGI. The CDR3 is CASTPGDRFYNEQFF. As DNA, the CDR3 is TGTGCCAGCACCCCCGGGGACAGGTTCTACAATGAGCAGTTCTTC.

The V call is TRBV24-1, the J call TRBJ1-5; D not certain. V dropped 5 bases and J dropped 4 bases, with 8 bases sitting between them. Germline V gene data show CDR1 as KGHDR and CDR2 as SFDVKD. The CDR3 length is 13 residues. The CDR3 region is CATSVSVNQPQHF. Written as DNA, the CDR3 is TGTGCCACCAGTGTCTCTGTTAATCAGCCCCAGCATTTT.

The V gene is TRBV4-1, the J gene TRBJ2-7, with D tentatively TRBD2 (6 bases). CDR1 and CDR2 from the germline V gene are MGHRA and YSYEKL. Trimming cost V 1 base and J 4 bases, with 11 bases left between them. The CDR3 spans 14 residues. As DNA, the CDR3 is TGCGCCAGCAGCCAAGGCGAGGAGGGGTACGAGCAGTACTTC. This sequence encodes CASSQGEEGYEQYF.

This chain joins TRBV11-2 and TRBJ2-7, with unresolved D. CDR3 length equals 14 residues. Per the germline V gene, CDR1 is SGHAT and CDR2 is FQNNGV. V was shortened by 9 bases and J by 0 bases, with 15 bases between the two germline ends. CDR3 in amino acids: CASCVHGNSYEQYV. CDR3 nucleotide sequence: TGTGCCAGTTGTGTCCATGGCAACTCCTACGAGCAGTACGTC.

V usage is TRBV10-3 and J usage is TRBJ2-2, with 7 bases aligning to TRBD2. V lost 3 bases and J lost 5; bases outside the gene matches: 3. CDR1 and CDR2 from the germline V gene are ENHRY and SYGVKD. The CDR3 has 14 residues. The CDR3 here is CAISDSRGTGELFF. The CDR3 DNA sequence: TGTGCCATCAGTGACTCGCGGGGGACCGGGGAGCTGTTTTTT.

The chain joins TRBV19 to TRBJ2-1; 7 nucleotides align to TRBD1. The germline V gene encodes CDR1 LNHDA and CDR2 SQIVND (reference sequence). V shed 6 bases, J shed 6 bases, and the junction held 2 bases outside the gene matches. The CDR3 has 12 residues. CDR3 coding DNA: TGTGCCAGTAGGAGACAGGGCAATGAGCAGTTCTTC. It translates to CASRRQGNEQFF.

The V and J genes are TRBV29-1 and TRBJ1-5; D possibly corresponds to TRBD1 (6 bases). This CDR3 region has 15 residues. With 2 bases removed from V and 3 bases from J, the gap between germline ends came to 14 bases. The germline gives CDR1 SQVTM, CDR2 ANQGSEA. CDR3 sequence reads: CSVELQGDANQPQHF. CDR3 DNA: TGCAGCGTTGAACTACAGGGAGATGCCAATCAGCCCCAGCATTTT.

The chain is built from TRBV3-1 (or the pseudogene TRBV3-2) and TRBJ2-1, with 11 positions matching TRBD1. Trimming cost V 4 bases and J 5 bases; bases outside gene matches: 7. This CDR3 spans 16 amino acids. Looked up from germline, CDR1 is LGHDT and CDR2 is YNNKEL (reference sequence). The CDR3 coding sequence is TGTGCCAGCAGCCCATCCTGGGGACAGGGGGACAATGAGCAGTTCTTC. Protein: CASSPSWGQGDNEQFF.

The rearrangement uses TRBV7-9 and TRBJ2-5, with 14 nucleotides matching TRBD2. This CDR3 comprises 18 residues. The ends lost 2 bases at V and 0 bases at J; junction bases unmatched: 5. Germline V gene data show CDR1 as SEHNR and CDR2 as FQNEAQ (reference sequence). The CDR3: CASSLPTSGGDYQETQYF. The CDR3 bases are TGTGCCAGCAGCTTACCGACTAGCGGGGGGGATTACCAAGAGACCCAGTACTTC.

The chain has TRBV5-1 and TRBJ2-7; 9 bases map to TRBD1. CDR1 is SGHRS, CDR2 YFSETQ, per germline. Unmatched junction bases numbered 14, after V lost 4 bases and J lost 6 bases. CDR3 size: 16 residues. The CDR3 DNA follows: TGCGCCAGCAGCAGCGAACAGGGGGCGCGCGTTGGCGAGCAGTACTTC. The encoded protein is CASSSEQGARVGEQYF.

This rearrangement joins TRBV27 to TRBJ2-3, with 14 bases that match TRBD2. The CDR3 is 19 residues long. Germline V gene data show CDR1 as MNHEY and CDR2 as SMNVEV (reference sequence). V lost 6 bases to trimming and J lost 1 base; unmatched junction nucleotides: 12. The DNA for the CDR3 is TGTGCCAGCAGACCTTCCGGGACTAGCGGGAGTTTCGGCACAGATACGCAGTATTTT. Translated: CASRPSGTSGSFGTDTQYF.

The chain links TRBV7-2 to TRBJ1-6; D gene ambiguous. The CDR3 runs 15 residues. Per germline, CDR1 SGHTA and CDR2 FQGNSA. V was shortened by 6 bases and J by 6 bases, with 15 bases between the two germline ends. This CDR3 reads CASSSGPLPNSPLHF. For the CDR3, the DNA is TGTGCCAGCAGTAGCGGGCCCCTCCCTAATTCACCCCTCCACTTT. The full variable domain, completed using reference TRBV7-2 and TRBJ1-6, is GAGVSQSPSNKVTEKGKDVELRCDPISGHTALYWYRQSLGQGLEFLIYFQGNSAPDKSGLPSDRFSAERTGGSVSTLTIQRTQQEDSAVYLCASSSGPLPNSPLHFGNGTRLTVT.